The T cell receptor beta chain described here comes from a study of vaccination and CD4 T cells after COVID-19. The CDR3 is 12 amino acids. Trimming removed 2 bases from V and 15 bases from J, with 14 bases in between. Looked up from germline, CDR1 is MNHNS and CDR2 is SASEGT. Cultured CD4+ T-cell DNA underwent Oncomine TCR Beta short-read sequencing. TCRdb ran MiXCR on the PCR reads and lists one entry per CDR3 protein. This repertoire shows around 10,000 distinct CDR3 sequences, approximately 40% found once; its top ten account for roughly 28%. To note about this clonotype: Its specificity is unknown.

Treatment reported: approximately 9-day PBMC culture with coronavirus spike peptide pools or control peptides (ViraFEST assay). Antigen-specific T cells were expanded with peptide pools by ViraFEST, and TCRs were then sequenced. Sequenced sample: CD4+ T cells from blood, cultured in vitro. The chain links TRBV6-1 to TRBJ2-1, with D perhaps TRBD2 (5 bases). The source is a human donor who had recovered from COVID-19. CDR3 amino acids: CASSEWPGTVFF. Written as DNA, the CDR3 is TGTGCCAGCAGTGAATGGCCGGGAACGGTGTTCTTC.